This entry describes one T cell receptor (beta chain). Its target is not known. Trimming took off 5 bases at V and 5 bases at J, with 19 bases between the two ends. CDR1 and CDR2 (germline): MNHEY, SMNVEV (reference sequence). This CDR3 is built from 17 residues. Time point: cycle 4 day 1 (C4D1), after six to seven weeks of nivolumab. Each patient relapsed following autologous stem cell transplantation, and prior brentuximab vedotin exposure differed. The entry originates in a study of PD-1 blockade in classical Hodgkin lymphoma. General study points: Exclusion covered patients beginning nivolumab under 1 year post-ASCT. Repertoires differed for reasons still undefined, possibly disease activity or prior therapy. Researchers reported that CD4+ TCR diversity, though not CD8+, rose significantly by C4D1. Complete responders showed a baseline diversity that resembled the diversity of newly diagnosed patients.

Data came from immunoSEQ multiplex PCR; TCRdb stores just in-frame clones and leaves some out. In the table there are approximately 52,000 clones, approximately 86% of which are singletons. This clonotype was sampled from a human donor with classical Hodgkin lymphoma. Sequences were derived from peripheral blood mononuclear cells (PBMCs), sampled before the fourth cycle of nivolumab. The chain employs TRBV27 and TRBJ2-6, with a possible D match to TRBD2 (5 bases). The CDR3 here is CASSPLREGNWANVLTF. For the CDR3, the DNA is TGTGCCAGCAGTCCCTTACGCGAGGGAAATTGGGCCAACGTCCTGACTTTC.